The next 14 T cell receptor beta chains were all read from a single sample in a study of blood T cell repertoires in COVID-19. The repertoire was sequenced with immunoSEQ multiplex PCR; TCRdb's copy has only in-frame clones and lacks some. The sample records about 200,000 clones, 70% to 90% being singletons. Sample: peripheral blood. All receptors come from a man aged 35-49 years with acute or convalescent COVID-19.

The rearrangement joins TRBV19 to TRBJ1-1; D is possibly TRBD1 (6 bases). CDR1 and CDR2 (germline): LNHDA, SQIVND (reference sequence). Trimming cost V 5 bases and J 4 bases, with 23 bases left between them. There are 17 residues in the CDR3. The chain's CDR3 is CASSVTGIPSPPTEAFF. CDR3 coding DNA: TGTGCCAGTAGTGTCACAGGGATTCCCTCCCCCCCCACTGAAGCTTTCTTT.

The genes are TRBV6-6 and TRBJ2-7; no clear D gene. Trimming took 7 bases from V and 3 from J, leaving 19 bases between them. In germline, CDR1 is MNHNY, CDR2 SVGAGI (reference sequence). This CDR3 contains 15 residues. CDR3 amino acids: CASIGSSALVYEQYF. The CDR3 nucleotides are TGTGCCAGCATAGGTTCCAGCGCCCTCGTCTACGAGCAGTACTTC.

The chain joins TRBV19 to TRBJ1-3; 8 bases line up with TRBD1. The J segment lost 0 bases and the V segment lost 7 bases, leaving 5 bases of the junction unmatched. Germline V gene data show CDR1 as LNHDA and CDR2 as SQIVND (reference sequence). There are 15 residues in the CDR3. CDR3 amino acids: CASMTGDFSGNTIYF. CDR3 nucleotides: TGTGCCAGTATGACAGGGGATTTCTCTGGAAACACCATATATTTT.

The V gene is TRBV3-1 (or the pseudogene TRBV3-2), the J gene TRBJ1-1; TRBD1 matches at 7 bases. Trimming took 4 bases from V and 4 from J; bases not matched to a gene: 6. The CDR3 has 14 residues. CDR1 LGHDT and CDR2 YNNKEL come from the germline V gene (reference sequence). CDR3 protein: CASSLDRARTEAFF. The DNA for the CDR3 is TGTGCCAGCAGCCTTGACAGGGCCCGCACTGAAGCTTTCTTT.

The rearrangement joins TRBV7-3 to TRBJ1-2; 7 nucleotides align to TRBD1. The V gene end was trimmed by 1 base and the J gene end by 6 bases; junction bases not matched to a gene: 11. This CDR3 has 16 residues. Germline lookup yields CDR1 SGHTA and CDR2 FQGTGA. DNA of the CDR3: TGTGCCAGCAGCTTAAGGGCCGGGGACAGAGCGAATGGCTACACCTTC. Translating gives CASSLRAGDRANGYTF.

The chain combines TRBV19 with TRBJ1-2, with D possibly matching TRBD1 (5 bases). Germline CDR1 is LNHDA and CDR2 is SQIVND (reference sequence). Trimming shortened V by 2 bases and J by 0 bases, and 10 bases separated the two germline ends. The CDR3 contains 15 residues. CDR3 sequence: CASSIRDSPNYGYTF. CDR3 bases: TGTGCCAGTAGTATAAGGGACTCTCCTAACTATGGCTACACCTTC.

The chain has TRBV6-5 and TRBJ1-2, with 7 nucleotides matching TRBD1. The V segment lost 4 bases and the J segment 6 bases; nucleotides outside the gene matches: 5. The germline gives CDR1 MNHEY, CDR2 SVGAGI. This CDR3 contains 13 residues. CDR3 bases: TGTGCCAGCAGTTTCCGACAGGGCCATGGCTACACCTTC. Protein: CASSFRQGHGYTF.

The CDR3 reads CASSLWTPTQTNYEQYF. CDR3 coding DNA: TGTGCCAGCAGTTTATGGACACCAACTCAGACAAACTACGAGCAGTACTTC. The genes are TRBV6-2 or TRBV6-3 and TRBJ2-7, with TRBD1 as a possible D gene (5 bases). The ends were cut back, 4 bases at V and 3 bases at J, with 22 bases in the middle. CDR1 is MNHEY, CDR2 SVGEGT, per germline. CDR3 length equals 17 residues.

The rearrangement uses TRBV6-4 and TRBJ1-4; a weak D match, TRBD1 (5 bases). Trimming pared 7 bases from V and 1 base from J, leaving 13 bases between. The germline gives CDR1 MRHNA, CDR2 SNTAGT. The CDR3 covers 15 residues. Written as DNA, the CDR3 is TGTGCCAGCACGGGGGAGATCCTAACTAATGAAAAACTGTTTTTT. This sequence encodes CASTGEILTNEKLFF.

The chain combines TRBV28 with TRBJ2-7, with TRBD1 identical over 9 bases. Germline V CDR1 and CDR2: MDHEN, SYDVKM. This CDR3 is 14 amino acids long. V was clipped by 6 bases and J by 5 bases; unmatched bases: 8. The CDR3 here is CASSLPTGGNEQYF. The CDR3 DNA is TGTGCCAGCAGCCTCCCCACAGGGGGCAACGAGCAGTACTTC.

This clone has more than one count but fewer than ten. This chain joins TRBV18 and TRBJ2-2; TRBD2 agrees at 13 bases. The CDR3 contains 16 residues. In germline, CDR1 is KGHSH, CDR2 LQKENI. Trimming removed 4 bases from V and 5 bases from J; junction bases left unmatched: 4. The CDR3 DNA reads TGTGCCAGCTCACGGACTAGCGGGGGAATGACCGGGGAGCTGTTTTTT. Its translation: CASSRTSGGMTGELFF.

This chain links TRBV6-5 with TRBJ2-3; possible D gene TRBD2, 7 bases. Trimming shortened V by 4 bases and J by 6 bases, and 20 bases separated the two germline ends. The V gene's germline CDR1 is MNHEY and CDR2 SVGAGI. CDR3 length: 16 residues. As DNA, the CDR3 is TGTGCCAGCAGTTGGGGGGCTAGCGGCCTGACGGATACGCAGTATTTT. It translates to CASSWGASGLTDTQYF.

The rearrangement joins TRBV5-1 to TRBJ2-3; 8 bases match TRBD2. This CDR3 has 16 amino acids. The trim removed 5 bases at V and 2 bases at J, leaving 10 bases unmatched. Germline CDR1 and CDR2: SGHRS and YFSETQ. The CDR3 spells CASSLAAAGDTDTQYF. In DNA form, the CDR3 reads TGCGCCAGCAGTCTCGCCGCAGCGGGGGACACAGATACGCAGTATTTT.

V gene TRBV14 combines with J gene TRBJ1-3; weak D call: TRBD1 (6 bases). The germline V gene encodes CDR1 SGHDN and CDR2 FVKESK. Trimming removed 4 bases from V and 0 bases from J, with 13 bases in between. The CDR3 length is 16 residues. Written as DNA, the CDR3 is TGTGCCAGCAGCCCCGGACAGCTGAGCTCTGGAAACACCATATATTTT. Translated: CASSPGQLSSGNTIYF.